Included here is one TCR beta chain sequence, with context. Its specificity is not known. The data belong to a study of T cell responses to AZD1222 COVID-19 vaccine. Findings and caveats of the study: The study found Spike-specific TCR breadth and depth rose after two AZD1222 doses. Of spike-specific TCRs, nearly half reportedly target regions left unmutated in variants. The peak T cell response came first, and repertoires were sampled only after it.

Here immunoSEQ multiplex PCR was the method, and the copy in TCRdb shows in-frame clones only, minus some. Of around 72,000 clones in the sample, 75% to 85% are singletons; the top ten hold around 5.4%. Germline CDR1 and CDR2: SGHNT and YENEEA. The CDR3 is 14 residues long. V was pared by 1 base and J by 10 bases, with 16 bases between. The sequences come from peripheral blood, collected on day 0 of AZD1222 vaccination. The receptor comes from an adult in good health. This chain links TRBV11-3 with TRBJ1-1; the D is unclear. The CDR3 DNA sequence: TGTGCCAGCAGCTTAGCCGAGGGCCCACCGGGAGCTTTCTTT. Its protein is CASSLAEGPPGAFF.